The present TCR beta chain was sequenced within a study of T cells after yellow fever vaccination. Study-level points and caveats: Subsequent booster samples again held most clones from primary vaccination (less than 98% CD4, 85% to 90% CD8).

Each CDR3 protein gets one entry after TCRdb re-called the 5' RACE reads with MiXCR. The sample lists about 170,000 distinct CDR3 sequences; about 10% were seen once. The V end lost 1 base, the J end lost 3 bases, and 9 bases lay between the germline ends. The CDR3 totals 13 residues. Germline values: CDR1 GTSNPN, CDR2 SVGIG (reference sequence). This clonotype appeared many times. Its antigen is currently unknown. The sample in question was CD8+ T cells sorted from PBMCs, obtained 15 days after the yellow fever booster vaccination. The chain has TRBV30 and TRBJ1-1; perhaps TRBD1 as D (5 bases). This sequence was found in a man in his late teens or twenties who received the YFV17D yellow fever vaccine. The CDR3 DNA follows: TGTGCCTGGAGTGGCGAGGGGTACACTGAAGCTTTCTTT. Its translation is CAWSGEGYTEAFF.